Shown below are 17 T cell receptor beta chains from a single sample sequenced in a study of T cells in localized non-small cell lung cancer. Profiling relied on immunoSEQ multiplex PCR, and the TCRdb table lists in-frame clones only, not all of them. Here the sample spans roughly 1,500 clones, about 31% being singletons. The source was lung tumor tissue, collected before any cancer treatment. These receptors all stem from a male donor older than 55 with stage II squamous cell lung carcinoma.

The genes are TRBV14 and TRBJ2-7, with TRBD1 as a possible D gene (6 bases). This CDR3 has 16 amino acids. Germline values: CDR1 SGHDN, CDR2 FVKESK. With 5 bases removed from V and 2 bases from J, the gap between germline ends came to 19 bases. Here the CDR3 DNA reads TGTGCCAGCAGCGCCGCCGCAGGGGAGCAACCCTACGAGCAGTACTTC. Protein product: CASSAAAGEQPYEQYF.

This clone has more than one count but fewer than ten. The chain combines TRBV7-1 with TRBJ1-6, with D unresolved. TRBV7-1 has ORF status, its function being uncertain. The CDR3 has 13 amino acids. V dropped 4 bases and J dropped 9 bases, with 10 bases sitting between them. DNA for the CDR3: TGTGCCAGCAGCTTAACGAAAACTTCACCCCTCCACTTT. Encoded protein: CASSLTKTSPLHF.

This clone was detected only a few times. V usage is TRBV11-1 and J usage is TRBJ2-3; tentative D call: TRBD1 (5 bases). Germline V lookup: CDR1 SGHAT, CDR2 FQDESV (reference sequence). CDR3 size: 17 residues. V dropped 5 bases and J dropped 1 base, with 19 bases sitting between them. DNA of the CDR3: TGTGCCAGCAGCCTTACCCACCTAGGGGCCCGCACAGATACGCAGTATTTT. This codes for CASSLTHLGARTDTQYF.

The chain employs TRBV25-1 and TRBJ1-6; D is ambiguous. In germline, CDR1 is MGHDK, CDR2 SYGVNS. CDR3 size: 14 residues. V was pared by 2 bases and J by 9 bases, with 11 bases between. The CDR3 is CASSEEGRVSPLHF. Here the CDR3 DNA reads TGTGCCAGCAGTGAAGAGGGCCGGGTTTCACCCCTCCACTTT.

The chain recombines TRBV2 with TRBJ2-1; 9 nucleotides line up with TRBD2. The CDR3 loop spans 16 amino acids. CDR1 is SNHLY and CDR2 is FYNNEI in the germline V gene. The V segment lost 6 bases and the J segment 7 bases; nucleotides outside the gene matches: 13. In nucleotides, the CDR3 is TGTGCCAGCAGCATACTTCTAGCGGGGATAGGGAATGAGCAGTTCTTC. Protein product: CASSILLAGIGNEQFF.

The sample holds a few counts of this clone. The V gene is TRBV19, the J gene TRBJ1-5, with D hard to call. The CDR3 sequence is 13 residues long. Looked up from germline, CDR1 is LNHDA and CDR2 is SQIVND (reference sequence). V gave up 7 bases and J gave up 0 bases, with 7 bases separating them. The CDR3 nucleotides read TGTGCCAGTAAAGGTTATAGCAATCAGCCCCAGCATTTT. Protein product: CASKGYSNQPQHF.

The rearrangement uses TRBV29-1 and TRBJ1-1; 8 bases line up with TRBD1. The germline V gene encodes CDR1 SQVTM and CDR2 ANQGSEA. The CDR3 contains 13 residues. The J segment lost 0 bases and the V segment lost 8 bases, leaving 5 bases of the junction unmatched. The CDR3 is CSTIQGVNTEAFF. The DNA for the CDR3 is TGCAGCACTATACAGGGGGTGAACACTGAAGCTTTCTTT.

The chain joins TRBV14 to TRBJ2-7; D not resolved. This CDR3 region has 16 residues. The V and J ends lost 1 base and 3 bases respectively, with 16 bases between them. Germline V gene sequence: CDR1 SGHDN, CDR2 FVKESK. CDR3 amino acids: CASSQGGRAADYEQYF. DNA of the CDR3: TGTGCCAGCAGCCAAGGAGGAAGAGCAGCAGACTACGAGCAGTACTTC.

This chain uses TRBV9 with TRBJ1-2; weak D call: TRBD1 (6 bases). The CDR3 has 12 amino acids. Per the germline V gene, CDR1 is SGDLS and CDR2 is YYNGEE. V lost 2 bases to trimming and J lost 7 bases, with 9 bases between them. The CDR3 is CASSVRGSGYTF. Written as DNA, the CDR3 is TGTGCCAGCAGCGTCAGGGGTTCTGGCTACACCTTC. The full variable domain, its missing parts supplied by reference TRBV9 and TRBJ1-2, is DSGVTQTPKHLITATGQRVTLRCSPRSGDLSVYWYQQSLDQGLQFLIQYYNGEERAKGNILERFSAQQFPDLHSELNLSSLELGDSALYFCASSVRGSGYTFGSGTRLTVV.

The chain employs TRBV19 and TRBJ2-5; D gene unclear. The CDR3 length is 15 residues. Germline V lookup: CDR1 LNHDA, CDR2 SQIVND (reference sequence). The germline V and J ends were trimmed by 2 bases and 2 bases, with 12 bases remaining between them. CDR3 in amino acids: CASSITDNPQETQYF. CDR3 nucleotides: TGTGCCAGTAGTATAACAGATAATCCGCAAGAGACCCAGTACTTC.

V gene TRBV6-8 combines with J gene TRBJ2-7; D gene unclear. Germline V gene sequence: CDR1 MNHGY, CDR2 SAAAGT. The CDR3 spans 12 residues. V was trimmed by 7 bases and J by 0 bases, leaving 7 bases between them. In DNA, the CDR3 is TGTGCCAGCAAGGTTAGCTCCTACGAGCAGTACTTC. Residues: CASKVSSYEQYF.

The rearrangement links TRBV9 to TRBJ1-1; TRBD1 is a possible D gene (6 bases). The CDR3 has 16 amino acids. Trimming cost V 4 bases and J 0 bases, with 16 bases left between them. The V gene's germline CDR1 is SGDLS and CDR2 YYNGEE. CDR3 amino acids: CASSLHQGSVNTEAFF. Written as DNA, the CDR3 is TGTGCCAGCAGCTTACATCAGGGGTCGGTGAACACTGAAGCTTTCTTT. Full variable domain (rest looked up from reference TRBV9 and TRBJ1-1): DSGVTQTPKHLITATGQRVTLRCSPRSGDLSVYWYQQSLDQGLQFLIQYYNGEERAKGNILERFSAQQFPDLHSELNLSSLELGDSALYFCASSLHQGSVNTEAFFGQGTRLTVV.

The V gene is TRBV5-1, the J gene TRBJ2-7; D is uncertain. The germline V gene has CDR1 SGHRS and CDR2 YFSETQ. This CDR3 region has 15 residues. Trimming took off 0 bases at V and 3 bases at J, with 13 bases between the two ends. The CDR3: CASSLDINLDYEQYF. The CDR3 region has the DNA TGCGCCAGCAGCTTGGATATCAACTTAGACTACGAGCAGTACTTC.

This clone was picked up a small number of times. The chain combines TRBV9 with TRBJ2-4, with 14 positions matching TRBD2. This CDR3 spans 20 amino acids. Germline loops: CDR1 SGDLS, CDR2 YYNGEE. J lost 7 bases, V lost 0 bases, and 15 bases had no gene match. The CDR3 region is CASSVGLAGGAGHPSNIQYF. The CDR3 coding sequence is TGTGCCAGCAGCGTAGGACTAGCGGGGGGGGCAGGTCACCCCTCGAACATTCAGTACTTC.

The J gene is TRBJ2-7, the V gene TRBV7-8; 13 nucleotides match TRBD2. The germline gives CDR1 SGHVS, CDR2 FQNEAQ. Unmatched junction bases numbered 6, after V lost 4 bases and J lost 0 bases. The CDR3 has 17 amino acids. CDR3 sequence: CASSSLGLAGNSYEQYF. CDR3 nucleotide sequence: TGTGCCAGCAGCTCGTTGGGACTAGCGGGGAACTCCTACGAGCAGTACTTC. Variable domain in full (rest from reference TRBV7-8 and TRBJ2-7): GAGVSQSPRYKVAKRGQDVALRCDPISGHVSLFWYQQALGQGPEFLTYFQNEAQLDKSGLPSDRFFAERPEGSVSTLKIQRTQQEDSAVYLCASSSLGLAGNSYEQYFGPGTRLTVT.

In its sample, this clone is medium-sized. The chain has TRBV11-3 and TRBJ2-3; no clear D gene. The CDR3 has 14 residues. Germline values: CDR1 SGHNT, CDR2 YENEEA. The ends were cut back, 6 bases at V and 1 base at J, with 11 bases in the middle. The CDR3 DNA reads TGTGCCAGCAGGTTAATCACGGGCACAGATACGCAGTATTTT. It codes for CASRLITGTDTQYF.

V is TRBV6-8 and J is TRBJ2-7; D is perhaps TRBD1 (5 bases). Per the germline V gene, CDR1 is MNHGY and CDR2 is SAAAGT. This CDR3 has 15 residues. V gave up 5 bases and J gave up 6 bases, with 20 bases separating them. The DNA of the CDR3 is TGTGCCAGCAGTGGGTGGGCAGGGAAAGAACGCGAGCAGTACTTC. Protein product: CASSGWAGKEREQYF.